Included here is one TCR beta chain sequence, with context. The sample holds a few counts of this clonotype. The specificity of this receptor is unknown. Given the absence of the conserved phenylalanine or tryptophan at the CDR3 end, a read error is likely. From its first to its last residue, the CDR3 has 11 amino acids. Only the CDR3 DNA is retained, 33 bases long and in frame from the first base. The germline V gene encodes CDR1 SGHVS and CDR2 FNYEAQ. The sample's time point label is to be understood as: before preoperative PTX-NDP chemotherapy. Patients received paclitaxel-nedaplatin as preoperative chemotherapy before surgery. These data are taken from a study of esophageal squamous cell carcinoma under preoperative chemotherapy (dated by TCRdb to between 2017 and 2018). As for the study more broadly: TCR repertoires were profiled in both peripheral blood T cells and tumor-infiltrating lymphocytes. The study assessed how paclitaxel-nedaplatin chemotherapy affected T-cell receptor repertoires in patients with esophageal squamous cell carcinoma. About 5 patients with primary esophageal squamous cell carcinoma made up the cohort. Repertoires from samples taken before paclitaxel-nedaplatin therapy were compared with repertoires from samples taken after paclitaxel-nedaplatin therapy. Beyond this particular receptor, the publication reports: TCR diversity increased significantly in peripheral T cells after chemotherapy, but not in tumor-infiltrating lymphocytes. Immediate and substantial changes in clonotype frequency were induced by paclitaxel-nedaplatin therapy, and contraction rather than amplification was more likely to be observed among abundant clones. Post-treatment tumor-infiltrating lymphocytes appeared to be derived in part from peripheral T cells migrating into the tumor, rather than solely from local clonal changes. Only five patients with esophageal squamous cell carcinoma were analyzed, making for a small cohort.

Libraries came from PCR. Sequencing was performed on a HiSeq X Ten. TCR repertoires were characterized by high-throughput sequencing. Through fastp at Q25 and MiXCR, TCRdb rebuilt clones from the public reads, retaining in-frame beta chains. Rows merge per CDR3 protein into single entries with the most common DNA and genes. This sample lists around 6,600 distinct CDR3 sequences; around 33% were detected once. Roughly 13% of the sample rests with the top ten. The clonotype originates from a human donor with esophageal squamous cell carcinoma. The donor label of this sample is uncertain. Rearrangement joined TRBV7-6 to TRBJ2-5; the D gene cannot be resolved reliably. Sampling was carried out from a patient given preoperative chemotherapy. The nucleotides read TGTGCCAGCAGCTCGAAAGAGGCCCAGTACGTC. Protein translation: CASSSKEAQYV.